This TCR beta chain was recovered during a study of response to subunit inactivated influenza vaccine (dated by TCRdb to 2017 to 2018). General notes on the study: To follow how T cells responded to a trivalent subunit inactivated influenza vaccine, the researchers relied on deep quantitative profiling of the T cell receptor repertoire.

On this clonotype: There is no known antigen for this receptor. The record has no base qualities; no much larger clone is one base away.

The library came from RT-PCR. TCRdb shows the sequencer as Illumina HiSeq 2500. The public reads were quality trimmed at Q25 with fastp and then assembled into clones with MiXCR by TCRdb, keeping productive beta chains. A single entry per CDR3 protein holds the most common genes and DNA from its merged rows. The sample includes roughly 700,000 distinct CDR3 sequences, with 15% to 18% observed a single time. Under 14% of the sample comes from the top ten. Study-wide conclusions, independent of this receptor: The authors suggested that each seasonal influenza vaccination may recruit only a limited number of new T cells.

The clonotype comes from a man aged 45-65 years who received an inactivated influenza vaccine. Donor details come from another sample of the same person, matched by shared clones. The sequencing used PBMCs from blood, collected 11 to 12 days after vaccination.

The sequence in DNA is TGTGCCAGTCTCACCGGGACAGGGGACCACGAGCAGTACTTC. The translation is CASLTGTGDHEQYF. Rearrangement joined TRBV2 to TRBJ2-7; the junction holds 10 bases that match TRBD1. The germline V gene encodes CDR1 SNHLY and CDR2 FYNNEI. The junction shows trimming of 9 bases on V and 5 bases on J, and the gene matches do not reach 10 bases of it. The CDR3 sequence holds 14 residues, the cysteine and phenylalanine included. Just CDR3 DNA is preserved here, 42 bases in frame from base 1.